A selection of T cell receptor beta chains follows, all from one sample in a study of blood T cell repertoires in COVID-19. TCRdb's table, derived via immunoSEQ multiplex PCR, lists solely in-frame clones and lacks some. The sample includes a few hundred thousand clones, 75% to 85% of them seen just once. Input material: peripheral blood. These receptors were obtained from a woman in her 40s who had recovered from COVID-19. CDR3s include the opening cysteine and the closing phenylalanine or tryptophan. Each record gives: CDR3 DNA, CDR3 protein, D gene, J gene, V gene, clone size. The D gene is left open where the match is weak. Where a row states a size, it is once, few, many or the class of an expanded clone; other rows omit it.

CDR3 DNA: TGTGCCAGCAGCTTACAGAGCGGACAGGTTCTCGCAGATACGCAGTATTTT; CDR3 protein: CASSLQSGQVLADTQYF; D gene: TRBD1; J gene: TRBJ2-3; V gene: TRBV7-6; clone size: few
CDR3 DNA: TGTGCCAGCAGTTCAACTGGGGGAGGGTTGGCTTTCTTT; CDR3 protein: CASSSTGGGLAFF; D gene: .; J gene: TRBJ1-1; V gene: TRBV28; clone size: .
CDR3 DNA: TGTGCCAGCAGTCAACGTTCGGGGTTCGACTATGGCTACACCTTC; CDR3 protein: CASSQRSGFDYGYTF; D gene: .; J gene: TRBJ1-2; V gene: TRBV27; clone size: .
CDR3 DNA: TGTGCCAGCAGATGGGGACAGGGCGTTGGAGAGCAGTACTTC; CDR3 protein: CASRWGQGVGEQYF; D gene: TRBD1; J gene: TRBJ2-7; V gene: TRBV11-3; clone size: .
CDR3 DNA: TGCGCCAGCAGCTTGGGGCAGGGGGGTCACGAAAAACTGTTTTTT; CDR3 protein: CASSLGQGGHEKLFF; D gene: TRBD1; J gene: TRBJ1-4; V gene: TRBV5-1; clone size: .
CDR3 DNA: TGTGCCAGCAAGGGACAGGGAACTAATGAAAAACTGTTTTTT; CDR3 protein: CASKGQGTNEKLFF; D gene: TRBD1; J gene: TRBJ1-4; V gene: TRBV9; clone size: .
CDR3 DNA: TGTGCCAGCAGCTCACCGGGACAGGAGTCGGGTGGCTACACCTTC; CDR3 protein: CASSSPGQESGGYTF; D gene: TRBD1; J gene: TRBJ1-2; V gene: TRBV7-2; clone size: .
CDR3 DNA: TGTGCCAGCAGCCAAGCCTTGAACACTGAAGCTTTCTTT; CDR3 protein: CASSQALNTEAFF; D gene: .; J gene: TRBJ1-1; V gene: TRBV3-1/TRBV3-2; clone size: .
CDR3 DNA: TGTGCCAGCAGTTACGGTAGCGACGATCAAGAGACCCAGTACTTC; CDR3 protein: CASSYGSDDQETQYF; D gene: .; J gene: TRBJ2-5; V gene: TRBV6-2/TRBV6-3; clone size: .
CDR3 DNA: TGTGCCAGCAGTGAATGGTCTAGCGGGGGGGCTGTTGCAGATACGCAGTATTTT; CDR3 protein: CASSEWSSGGAVADTQYF; D gene: TRBD2; J gene: TRBJ2-3; V gene: TRBV6-1; clone size: .
CDR3 DNA: TGTGCCAGCAGCTTAACAGTGGACAGGGGGCGGGATGAGCAGTTCTTC; CDR3 protein: CASSLTVDRGRDEQFF; D gene: TRBD1; J gene: TRBJ2-1; V gene: TRBV11-3; clone size: once
CDR3 DNA: TGTGCCAGTAAGTACGAGGATCTCCGAGACACTGAAGCTTTCTTT; CDR3 protein: CASKYEDLRDTEAFF; D gene: .; J gene: TRBJ1-1; V gene: TRBV19; clone size: once
CDR3 DNA: TGTGCCAGCACAACCGGGACAGCTGAAAAACTGTTTTTT; CDR3 protein: CASTTGTAEKLFF; D gene: TRBD1; J gene: TRBJ1-4; V gene: TRBV12-3/TRBV12-4; clone size: .
CDR3 DNA: TGTGCCAGTAGTAAAGCTGGAGTCGCGACGCAGTATTTT; CDR3 protein: CASSKAGVATQYF; D gene: .; J gene: TRBJ2-3; V gene: TRBV19; clone size: .
CDR3 DNA: TGTGCCAGCACTCCGGCCAGCCTTAGGCTAGTGGATACTGATGGCTACACCTTC; CDR3 protein: CASTPASLRLVDTDGYTF; D gene: .; J gene: TRBJ1-2; V gene: TRBV9; clone size: .
CDR3 DNA: TGTGCCAGCACATCGGGGAGGACGCGGGGGGGCCGGAATGAGCAGTTCTTC; CDR3 protein: CASTSGRTRGGRNEQFF; D gene: TRBD2; J gene: TRBJ2-1; V gene: TRBV5-4; clone size: once
CDR3 DNA: TGTGCCAGCAGCTCCACCCCAGAAGAAAAACTGTTTTTT; CDR3 protein: CASSSTPEEKLFF; D gene: .; J gene: TRBJ1-4; V gene: TRBV13; clone size: .
CDR3 DNA: TGTGCCAGCAGCCAAGATAGGGGGCAGGGGGTCGGCTATGAGCAGTTCTTC; CDR3 protein: CASSQDRGQGVGYEQFF; D gene: TRBD1; J gene: TRBJ2-1; V gene: TRBV3-1/TRBV3-2; clone size: once
CDR3 DNA: TGTGCCAGCAGTACGGGGGGCGGCCCAGATACGCAGTATTTT; CDR3 protein: CASSTGGGPDTQYF; D gene: .; J gene: TRBJ2-3; V gene: TRBV28; clone size: .
CDR3 DNA: TGCGCCAGCAGCCAAACCTTCCTCGGTAGCTATGGCTACACCTTC; CDR3 protein: CASSQTFLGSYGYTF; D gene: .; J gene: TRBJ1-2; V gene: TRBV4-3; clone size: .
CDR3 DNA: TGCAGTGCTAACCGAGGGAGCGGGCAGTACTTC; CDR3 protein: CSANRGSGQYF; D gene: .; J gene: TRBJ2-7; V gene: TRBV20-1; clone size: .
CDR3 DNA: TGTGCCAGTAGTATTGAGGTGGGACAGGTCGGGCAGCCCCAGCATTTT; CDR3 protein: CASSIEVGQVGQPQHF; D gene: TRBD1; J gene: TRBJ1-5; V gene: TRBV19; clone size: .
CDR3 DNA: TGTGCCAGCAGTCGCCCCGACGGGACAGTTAATGAAAAACTGTTTTTT; CDR3 protein: CASSRPDGTVNEKLFF; D gene: TRBD1; J gene: TRBJ1-4; V gene: TRBV6-2/TRBV6-3; clone size: once
CDR3 DNA: TGCGCCAGCAGCTTGAACAGGGGCGAAGCTTTCTTT; CDR3 protein: CASSLNRGEAFF; D gene: TRBD1; J gene: TRBJ1-1; V gene: TRBV5-1; clone size: few
CDR3 DNA: TGTGCCAGCAGTAATAGTTTGGTAGTGGGACAGGCGTCCCACGAGCAGTACTTC; CDR3 protein: CASSNSLVVGQASHEQYF; D gene: TRBD1; J gene: TRBJ2-7; V gene: TRBV28; clone size: .
CDR3 DNA: TGTGCCAGTAGTTGGACGAGGGGGGAAAAACTGTTTTTT; CDR3 protein: CASSWTRGEKLFF; D gene: .; J gene: TRBJ1-4; V gene: TRBV19; clone size: .
CDR3 DNA: TGTGCCAGCACCCGAAGGACATCGGACACTGAAGCTTTCTTT; CDR3 protein: CASTRRTSDTEAFF; D gene: .; J gene: TRBJ1-1; V gene: TRBV3-1/TRBV3-2; clone size: .
CDR3 DNA: TGTGCCAGCAGCCAAGGGGTACTAGCGGGGAATGAGCAGTTCTTC; CDR3 protein: CASSQGVLAGNEQFF; D gene: TRBD2; J gene: TRBJ2-1; V gene: TRBV3-1/TRBV3-2; clone size: .
CDR3 DNA: TGCGCCAGCAGTGACCCAAACACTGAAGCTTTCTTT; CDR3 protein: CASSDPNTEAFF; D gene: .; J gene: TRBJ1-1; V gene: TRBV10-1; clone size: .
CDR3 DNA: TGTGCCAGCAGAACGGACAGGGGAGCGGACCCCTCTGGGGCCAACGTCCTGACTTTC; CDR3 protein: CASRTDRGADPSGANVLTF; D gene: TRBD1; J gene: TRBJ2-6; V gene: TRBV2; clone size: once
CDR3 DNA: TGTGCTAGCAGCTTGACAGGCCCCACCGGGGAGCTGTTTTTT; CDR3 protein: CASSLTGPTGELFF; D gene: .; J gene: TRBJ2-2; V gene: TRBV7-7; clone size: .
CDR3 DNA: TGTGCCAGCAGCCCGGGGGACTGTAATAGAGGGACAGGGGATAACGGCTACACCTTC; CDR3 protein: CASSPGDCNRGTGDNGYTF; D gene: .; J gene: TRBJ1-2; V gene: TRBV21-1; clone size: once
CDR3 DNA: TGTGCCAGCAGTGGGGCTAGCGGGGGGGCTTACAATGAGCAGTTCTTC; CDR3 protein: CASSGASGGAYNEQFF; D gene: TRBD2; J gene: TRBJ2-1; V gene: TRBV6-1; clone size: .
CDR3 DNA: TGTGCCAGCAGTTACTCGACGGAGAATTACTCCTACGAGCAGTACTTC; CDR3 protein: CASSYSTENYSYEQYF; D gene: .; J gene: TRBJ2-7; V gene: TRBV6-6; clone size: .
CDR3 DNA: TGTGCCAGTAACAGGGTAGTCACTGAAGCTTTCTTT; CDR3 protein: CASNRVVTEAFF; D gene: .; J gene: TRBJ1-1; V gene: TRBV28; clone size: .
CDR3 DNA: TGTGCCAGCAGCTCCCAACCAGGGGATTCTAATGAAAAACTGTTTTTT; CDR3 protein: CASSSQPGDSNEKLFF; D gene: .; J gene: TRBJ1-4; V gene: TRBV4-2; clone size: once
CDR3 DNA: TGCGCCAGCAGCCGGGCAGGGGCTGAAGATACGCAGTATTTT; CDR3 protein: CASSRAGAEDTQYF; D gene: .; J gene: TRBJ2-3; V gene: TRBV5-1; clone size: .
CDR3 DNA: TGTGCCAGTAGTCCAGGGGATAGGGAAGATACGCAGTATTTT; CDR3 protein: CASSPGDREDTQYF; D gene: .; J gene: TRBJ2-3; V gene: TRBV19; clone size: .
CDR3 DNA: TGTGCCAGCAGCCCTCAGGTAGCGGGGGTTAAAGAGACCCAGTACTTC; CDR3 protein: CASSPQVAGVKETQYF; D gene: TRBD2; J gene: TRBJ2-5; V gene: TRBV7-2; clone size: .
CDR3 DNA: TGTGCCAGCTCACCACCAACGGGACAGTCCTACGAGCAGTACTTC; CDR3 protein: CASSPPTGQSYEQYF; D gene: TRBD1; J gene: TRBJ2-7; V gene: TRBV18; clone size: .
CDR3 DNA: TGTGCCAGCTCCCGCTTGCAGGAAATCCCTGAAGCTTTCTTT; CDR3 protein: CASSRLQEIPEAFF; D gene: .; J gene: TRBJ1-1; V gene: TRBV6-5; clone size: .
CDR3 DNA: TGTGCCAGCAAAAGGACAGGGACCTATGAGCAGTTCTTC; CDR3 protein: CASKRTGTYEQFF; D gene: TRBD1; J gene: TRBJ2-1; V gene: TRBV3-1/TRBV3-2; clone size: .
CDR3 DNA: TGTGCCAGCAGCGTACTAGCGGGGGGCCTGTCCGGGGAGCTGTTTTTT; CDR3 protein: CASSVLAGGLSGELFF; D gene: TRBD2; J gene: TRBJ2-2; V gene: TRBV9; clone size: .
CDR3 DNA: TGTGCCAGCAGATCTGACAGGGACAACTCCTACGAGCAGTACTTC; CDR3 protein: CASRSDRDNSYEQYF; D gene: TRBD1; J gene: TRBJ2-7; V gene: TRBV7-9; clone size: .
CDR3 DNA: TGTGCCATCAGGATTCAGGGGGCCTCGGCCGGGGAGCTGTTTTTT; CDR3 protein: CAIRIQGASAGELFF; D gene: TRBD1; J gene: TRBJ2-2; V gene: TRBV10-3; clone size: .